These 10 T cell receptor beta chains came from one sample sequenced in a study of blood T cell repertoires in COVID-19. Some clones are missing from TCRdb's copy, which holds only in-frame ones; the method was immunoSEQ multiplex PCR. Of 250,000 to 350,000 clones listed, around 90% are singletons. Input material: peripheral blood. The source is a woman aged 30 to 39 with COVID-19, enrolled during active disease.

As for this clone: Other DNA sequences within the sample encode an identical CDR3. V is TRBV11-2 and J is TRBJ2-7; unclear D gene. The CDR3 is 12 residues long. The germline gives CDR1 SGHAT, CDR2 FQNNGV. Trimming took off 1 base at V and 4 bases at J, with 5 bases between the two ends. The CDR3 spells CASSLARYEQYF. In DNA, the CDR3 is TGTGCCAGCAGCTTAGCACGGTACGAGCAGTACTTC.

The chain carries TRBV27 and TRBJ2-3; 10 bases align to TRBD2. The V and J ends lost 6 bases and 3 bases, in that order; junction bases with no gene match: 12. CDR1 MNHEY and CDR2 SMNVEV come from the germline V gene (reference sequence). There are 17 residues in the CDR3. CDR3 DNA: TGTGCCAGCAGATCCTCCTTCAAGCGGGAGGGAACAGATACGCAGTATTTT. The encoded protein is CASRSSFKREGTDTQYF.

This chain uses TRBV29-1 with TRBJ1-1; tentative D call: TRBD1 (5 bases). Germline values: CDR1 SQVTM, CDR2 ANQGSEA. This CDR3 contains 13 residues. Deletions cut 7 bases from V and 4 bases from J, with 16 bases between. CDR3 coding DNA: TGCAGCGGCCGGAGGGGTTGGGGCACTGAAGCTTTCTTT. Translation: CSGRRGWGTEAFF. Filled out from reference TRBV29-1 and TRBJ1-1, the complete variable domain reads SAVISQKPSRDICQRGTSLTIQCQVDSQVTMMFWYRQQPGQSLTLIATANQGSEATYESGFVIDKFPISRPNLTFSTLTVSNMSPEDSSIYLCSGRRGWGTEAFFGQGTRLTVV.

CDR3 in DNA: TGTGCCAGTAGTCCCGGACAGGGAGGTTCACCCCTCCACTTT. Translated: CASSPGQGGSPLHF. The rearrangement uses TRBV19 and TRBJ1-6, with 8 bases aligning to TRBD1. Trimming removed 5 bases from V and 9 bases from J; junction bases left unmatched: 6. There are 14 residues in the CDR3. Germline CDR1 LNHDA, CDR2 SQIVND (reference sequence).

The CDR3: CASSRDTRPTNEKLFF. The CDR3 nucleotides read TGTGCCAGCTCACGGGACACCCGGCCAACTAATGAAAAACTGTTTTTT. V gene TRBV18 combines with J gene TRBJ1-4; perhaps TRBD1 as D (6 bases). Trimming left V 4 bases short and J 0 bases short, with 12 bases between. Germline loops: CDR1 KGHSH, CDR2 LQKENI. There are 16 residues in the CDR3.

In DNA form, the CDR3 reads TGTGCCAGTAGTATCTGGGGGCGCAACTATGGCTACACCTTC. Encoded protein: CASSIWGRNYGYTF. The chain employs TRBV19 and TRBJ1-2; possible D gene TRBD1, 6 bases. The CDR3 consists of 14 residues. Trimming took off 3 bases at V and 2 bases at J, with 10 bases between the two ends. The germline V gene has CDR1 LNHDA and CDR2 SQIVND (reference sequence). The full variable domain, its missing parts supplied by reference TRBV19 and TRBJ1-2, is DGGITQSPKYLFRKEGQNVTLSCEQNLNHDAMYWYRQDPGQGLRLIYYSQIVNDFQKGDIAEGYSVSREKKESFPLTVTSAQKNPTAFYLCASSIWGRNYGYTFGSGTRLTVV.

The CDR3 DNA follows: TGTGCCAGCAGCGTAGACCCGGGAGCGAGCTCTGGGGCCAACGTCCTGACTTTC. Amino acid sequence: CASSVDPGASSGANVLTF. V and J are TRBV9 and TRBJ2-6, with a weak D call TRBD2 (6 bases). This CDR3 is built from 18 residues. Between the trimmed V and J ends, which lost 0 bases and 0 bases, there was a span of 13 bases. Per the germline V gene, CDR1 is SGDLS and CDR2 is YYNGEE.

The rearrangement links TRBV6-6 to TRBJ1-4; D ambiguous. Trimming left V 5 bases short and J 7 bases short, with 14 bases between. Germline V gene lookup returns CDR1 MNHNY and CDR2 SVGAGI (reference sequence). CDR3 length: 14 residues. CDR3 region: CASSTRTVTEKLFF. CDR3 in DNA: TGTGCCAGCAGTACTAGGACGGTTACTGAAAAACTGTTTTTT.

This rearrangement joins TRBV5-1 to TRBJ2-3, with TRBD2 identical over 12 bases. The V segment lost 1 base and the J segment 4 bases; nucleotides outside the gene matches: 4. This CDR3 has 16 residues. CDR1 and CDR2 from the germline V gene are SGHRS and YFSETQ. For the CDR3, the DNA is TGCGCCAGCAGCTTGAAGACTAGCGGGAGTTCAGATACGCAGTATTTT. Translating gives CASSLKTSGSSDTQYF.

The CDR3 coding sequence is TGTGCCAGCAGCTTAGTCAGGGAAGGAGGGGAGACCCAGTACTTC. Translating gives CASSLVREGGETQYF. The genes are TRBV7-9 and TRBJ2-5, with D tentatively TRBD2 (6 bases). V lost 1 base to trimming and J lost 5 bases, with 14 bases between them. The CDR3 spans 15 residues. Germline V lookup: CDR1 SEHNR, CDR2 FQNEAQ (reference sequence). The full variable domain, completed using reference TRBV7-9 and TRBJ2-5, is DTGVSQNPRHKITKRGQNVTFRCDPISEHNRLYWYRQTLGQGPEFLTYFQNEAQLEKSRLLSDRFSAERPKGSFSTLEIQRTEQGDSAMYLCASSLVREGGETQYFGPGTRLLVL.